This T cell receptor beta chain is drawn from a study of T cells in Graves' hyperthyroidism and ophthalmopathy. Amplification of TCR beta CDR3 regions used RNA as the template. TCR CDR3 underwent first-round RT-PCR with the HTBI primer set. Using its own MiXCR run on the multiplex PCR reads, TCRdb lists one record per CDR3 protein. The sample contains about 610,000 distinct CDR3 sequences, 14% to 15% of which appear only once. Germline V gene data show CDR1 as LNHDA and CDR2 as SQIVND (reference sequence). Trimming removed 3 bases from V and 11 bases from J, with 13 bases in between. There are 12 residues in the CDR3.

The sequenced sample was blood. The receptor was isolated from a woman in her thirties or forties with Graves' ophthalmopathy. The chain is built from TRBV19 and TRBJ1-1, with D uncertain. CDR3 nucleotide sequence: TGTGCCAGTAGTATCGGCGGGGTTGAGGCTTTCTTT. It is translated as CASSIGGVEAFF.